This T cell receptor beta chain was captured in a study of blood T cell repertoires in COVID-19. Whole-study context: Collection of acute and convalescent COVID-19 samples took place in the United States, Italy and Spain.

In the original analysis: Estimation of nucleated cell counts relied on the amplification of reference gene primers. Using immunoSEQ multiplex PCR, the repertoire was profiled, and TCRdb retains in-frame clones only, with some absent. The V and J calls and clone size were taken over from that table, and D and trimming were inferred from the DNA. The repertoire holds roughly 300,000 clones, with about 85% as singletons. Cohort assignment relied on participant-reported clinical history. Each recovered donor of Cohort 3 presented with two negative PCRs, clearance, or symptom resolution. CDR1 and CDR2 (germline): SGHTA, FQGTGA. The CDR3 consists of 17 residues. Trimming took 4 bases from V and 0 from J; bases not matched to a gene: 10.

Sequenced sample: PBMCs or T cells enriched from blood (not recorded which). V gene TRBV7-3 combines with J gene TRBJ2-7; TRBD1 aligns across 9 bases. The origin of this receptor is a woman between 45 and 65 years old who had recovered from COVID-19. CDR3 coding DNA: TGTGCCAGCAGCTACCTCCGGGACAGGGAAAGCTCCTACGAGCAGTACTTC. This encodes CASSYLRDRESSYEQYF. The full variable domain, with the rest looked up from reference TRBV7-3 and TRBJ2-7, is GAGVSQTPSNKVTEKGKYVELRCDPISGHTALYWYRQSLGQGPEFLIYFQGTGAADDSGLPNDRFFAVRPEGSVSTLKIQRTERGDSAVYLCASSYLRDRESSYEQYFGPGTRLTVT.